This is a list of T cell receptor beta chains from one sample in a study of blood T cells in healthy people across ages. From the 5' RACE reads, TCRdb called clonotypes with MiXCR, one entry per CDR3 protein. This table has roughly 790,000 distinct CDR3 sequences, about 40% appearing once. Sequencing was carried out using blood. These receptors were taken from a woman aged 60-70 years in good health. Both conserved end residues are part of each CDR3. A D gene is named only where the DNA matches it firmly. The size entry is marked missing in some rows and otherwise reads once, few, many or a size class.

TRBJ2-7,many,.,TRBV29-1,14,CSVGDIQGAYEQYF,TGCAGCGTTGGCGACATACAGGGCGCCTACGAGCAGTACTTC
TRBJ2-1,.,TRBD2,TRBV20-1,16,CSAMYSTAGGYNEQFF,TGCAGTGCGATGTACTCCACAGCGGGAGGGTACAATGAGCAGTTCTTC
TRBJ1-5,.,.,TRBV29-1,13,CSVSRGGNQPQHF,TGCAGCGTCAGTCGAGGGGGCAATCAGCCCCAGCATTTT
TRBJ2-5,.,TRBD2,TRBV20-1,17,CSASGSSGGSYQETQYF,TGCAGTGCTAGTGGGTCTAGCGGGGGTTCCTACCAAGAGACCCAGTACTTC
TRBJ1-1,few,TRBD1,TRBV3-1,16,CASSQDSLGQEAEAFF,TGTGCCAGCAGCCAAGATTCACTAGGACAGGAAGCTGAAGCTTTCTTT
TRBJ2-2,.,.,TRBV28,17,CASSFPGTRTGTGELFF,TGTGCCAGCAGTTTTCCCGGGACCCGTACAGGAACCGGGGAGCTGTTTTTT
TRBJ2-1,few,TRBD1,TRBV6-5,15,CASRNPGQGADEQFF,TGTGCCAGCAGGAACCCGGGACAGGGGGCGGATGAGCAGTTCTTC
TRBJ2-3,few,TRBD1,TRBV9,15,CASSKGTGGIDTQYF,TGTGCCAGCAGCAAAGGGACAGGGGGCATCGATACGCAGTATTTT
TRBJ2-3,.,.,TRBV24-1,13,CATRPRHTDTQYF,TGTGCCACCAGGCCCCGACACACAGATACGCAGTATTTT
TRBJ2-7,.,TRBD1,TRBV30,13,CAWIPRDSYEQYF,TGTGCCTGGATTCCTCGGGACAGTTACGAGCAGTACTTC
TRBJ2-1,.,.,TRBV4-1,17,CASSQERLTRNYKEQFF,TGCGCCAGCAGCCAAGAAAGACTCACTAGAAACTACAAGGAGCAGTTCTTC
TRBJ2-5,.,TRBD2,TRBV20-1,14,CSASSAGGVETQYF,TGCAGTGCTAGTTCAGCGGGAGGGGTGGAGACCCAGTACTTC
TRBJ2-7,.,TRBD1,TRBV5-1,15,CASSSGDSTSYDQYF,TGCGCCAGCAGCTCCGGGGACAGTACTTCCTACGATCAGTACTTC
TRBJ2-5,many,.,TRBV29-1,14,CSVTKDPKRETQYF,TGCAGCGTTACCAAGGACCCAAAGAGGGAGACCCAGTACTTC
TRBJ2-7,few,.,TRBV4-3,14,CASSQDQGNYEQYF,TGCGCCAGCAGCCAAGACCAAGGAAACTACGAGCAGTACTTC
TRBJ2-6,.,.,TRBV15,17,CATSRSHRISGANVLTF,TGTGCCACCAGCAGATCGCACAGAATCTCTGGGGCCAACGTCCTGACTTTC
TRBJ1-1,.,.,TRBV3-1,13,CASSQVFQTEAFF,TGTGCCAGCAGCCAAGTATTTCAGACTGAAGCTTTCTTT
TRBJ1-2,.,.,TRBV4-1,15,CASSQDRGQGRGYTF,TGCGCCAGCAGCCAAGATCGTGGGCAGGGTCGAGGCTACACGTTC
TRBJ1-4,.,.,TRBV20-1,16,CSARDPGRGGGEKLFF,TGCAGTGCTAGAGATCCAGGGAGGGGGGGTGGTGAAAAACTGTTTTTT
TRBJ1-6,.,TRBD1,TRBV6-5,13,CASSLDRAAPLHF,TGTGCCAGCAGTCTGGACAGGGCCGCACCCCTCCACTTT
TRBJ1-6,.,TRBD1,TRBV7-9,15,CTSSPPGQGHSPLHF,TGTACCAGCAGCCCACCGGGACAGGGGCATTCACCCCTCCACTTT
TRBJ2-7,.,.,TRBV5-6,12,CASSLGRVKPYF,TGTGCCAGCAGCTTGGGACGCGTTAAACCGTACTTC
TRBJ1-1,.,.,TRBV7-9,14,CASSLDGVNTEAFF,TGTGCCAGCAGCTTAGATGGGGTGAACACTGAAGCTTTCTTT
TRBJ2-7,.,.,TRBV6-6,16,CASSYNAGRLAYEQYF,TGTGCCAGCAGTTACAACGCGGGGCGTCTGGCCTACGAGCAGTACTTC
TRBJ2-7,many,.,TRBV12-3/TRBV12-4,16,CASSLTGSFLTYEQYF,TGTGCCAGCAGTTTAACAGGGTCCTTCTTAACCTACGAGCAGTACTTC
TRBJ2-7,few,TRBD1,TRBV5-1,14,CASSPPTGSYEQYF,TGCGCCAGCAGCCCGCCGACAGGGAGCTACGAGCAGTACTTC
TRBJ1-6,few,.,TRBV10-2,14,CASALGSYNSPLHF,TGCGCCAGCGCTCTAGGCTCCTATAATTCACCCCTCCACTTT
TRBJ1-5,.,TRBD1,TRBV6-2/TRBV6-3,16,CASSLWDRGRNQPQHF,TGTGCCAGCAGTCTCTGGGACAGGGGGCGGAATCAGCCCCAGCATTTT
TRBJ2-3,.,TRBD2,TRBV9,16,CASSAGGGPSTDTQYF,TGTGCCAGCAGCGCTGGCGGGGGGCCGAGCACAGATACGCAGTATTTT
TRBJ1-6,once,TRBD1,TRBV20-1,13,CSAAWDRNSPLHF,TGCAGTGCTGCCTGGGACAGAAACTCACCCCTCCACTTT
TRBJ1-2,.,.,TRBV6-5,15,CASSYSGAYSYGYTF,TGTGCCAGCAGTTACTCAGGAGCTTACTCCTATGGCTACACCTTC
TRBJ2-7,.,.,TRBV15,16,CATSRGYTGGQPEQYF,TGTGCCACCAGCAGGGGGTATACGGGGGGCCAGCCCGAGCAGTACTTC
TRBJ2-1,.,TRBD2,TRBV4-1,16,CASSPLAGLAYNEQFF,TGCGCCAGCAGTCCCCTAGCGGGTTTGGCCTACAATGAGCAGTTCTTC
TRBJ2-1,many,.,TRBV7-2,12,CASSLVYNEQFF,TGTGCCAGCAGCTTAGTTTACAATGAGCAGTTCTTC
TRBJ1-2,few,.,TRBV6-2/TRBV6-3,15,CASSFIVSADYGYTF,TGTGCCAGCAGTTTCATAGTATCCGCCGACTATGGCTACACCTTC
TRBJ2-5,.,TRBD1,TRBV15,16,CATSRVLGQGKETQYF,TGTGCCACCAGCAGAGTTCTTGGACAGGGGAAAGAGACCCAGTACTTC
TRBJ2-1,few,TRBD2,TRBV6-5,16,CASSSSQRGGRNEQFF,TGTGCCAGCAGTTCCTCTCAGCGGGGGGGCCGCAATGAGCAGTTCTTC
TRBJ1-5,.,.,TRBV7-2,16,CASRNAPGHSNQPQHF,TGTGCCAGCAGAAACGCCCCGGGACATAGCAATCAGCCCCAGCATTTT
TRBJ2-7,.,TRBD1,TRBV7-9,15,CASSYQQGTLLEQYF,TGTGCCAGCAGCTACCAACAGGGGACCCTCCTCGAGCAGTACTTC
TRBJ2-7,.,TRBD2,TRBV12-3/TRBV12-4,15,CASSFSGTNPYEQYF,TGTGCCAGCAGTTTTAGCGGGACTAACCCCTACGAGCAGTACTTC
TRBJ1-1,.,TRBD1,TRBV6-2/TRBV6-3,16,CASNDRGMGPNTEAFF,TGTGCCAGCAACGACAGGGGGATGGGCCCTAACACTGAAGCTTTCTTT
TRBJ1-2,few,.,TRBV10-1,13,CASSDHGHQGYTF,TGCGCCAGCAGTGACCACGGACACCAAGGCTACACCTTC
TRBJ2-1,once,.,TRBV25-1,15,CASSESPGDGNEQFF,TGTGCCAGCAGTGAATCCCCAGGGGATGGGAATGAGCAGTTCTTC
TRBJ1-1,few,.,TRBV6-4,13,CASSDTANTEAFF,TGTGCCAGCAGTGATACAGCGAACACTGAAGCTTTCTTT
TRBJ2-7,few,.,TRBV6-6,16,CASSYSNAGPPYEQYF,TGTGCCAGCAGTTACTCGAATGCCGGGCCACCCTACGAGCAGTACTTC
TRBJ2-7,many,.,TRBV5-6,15,CASSLVDTRSYEQYF,TGTGCCAGCAGCTTGGTGGACACAAGATCCTACGAGCAGTACTTC
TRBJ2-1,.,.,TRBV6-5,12,CATISAYNEQFF,TGTGCCACCATTAGTGCCTACAATGAGCAGTTCTTC
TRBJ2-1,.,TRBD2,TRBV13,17,CASSPPAGASSYNEQFF,TGTGCCAGCAGCCCCCCAGCGGGGGCCTCCTCCTACAATGAGCAGTTCTTC
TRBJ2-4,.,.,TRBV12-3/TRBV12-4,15,CASSFRTGAKNIQYF,TGTGCCAGCAGTTTTAGGACGGGAGCCAAAAACATTCAGTACTTC
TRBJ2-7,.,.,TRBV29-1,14,CSAEGADSSYEQYF,TGCAGCGCCGAAGGGGCCGACAGTTCCTACGAGCAGTACTTC